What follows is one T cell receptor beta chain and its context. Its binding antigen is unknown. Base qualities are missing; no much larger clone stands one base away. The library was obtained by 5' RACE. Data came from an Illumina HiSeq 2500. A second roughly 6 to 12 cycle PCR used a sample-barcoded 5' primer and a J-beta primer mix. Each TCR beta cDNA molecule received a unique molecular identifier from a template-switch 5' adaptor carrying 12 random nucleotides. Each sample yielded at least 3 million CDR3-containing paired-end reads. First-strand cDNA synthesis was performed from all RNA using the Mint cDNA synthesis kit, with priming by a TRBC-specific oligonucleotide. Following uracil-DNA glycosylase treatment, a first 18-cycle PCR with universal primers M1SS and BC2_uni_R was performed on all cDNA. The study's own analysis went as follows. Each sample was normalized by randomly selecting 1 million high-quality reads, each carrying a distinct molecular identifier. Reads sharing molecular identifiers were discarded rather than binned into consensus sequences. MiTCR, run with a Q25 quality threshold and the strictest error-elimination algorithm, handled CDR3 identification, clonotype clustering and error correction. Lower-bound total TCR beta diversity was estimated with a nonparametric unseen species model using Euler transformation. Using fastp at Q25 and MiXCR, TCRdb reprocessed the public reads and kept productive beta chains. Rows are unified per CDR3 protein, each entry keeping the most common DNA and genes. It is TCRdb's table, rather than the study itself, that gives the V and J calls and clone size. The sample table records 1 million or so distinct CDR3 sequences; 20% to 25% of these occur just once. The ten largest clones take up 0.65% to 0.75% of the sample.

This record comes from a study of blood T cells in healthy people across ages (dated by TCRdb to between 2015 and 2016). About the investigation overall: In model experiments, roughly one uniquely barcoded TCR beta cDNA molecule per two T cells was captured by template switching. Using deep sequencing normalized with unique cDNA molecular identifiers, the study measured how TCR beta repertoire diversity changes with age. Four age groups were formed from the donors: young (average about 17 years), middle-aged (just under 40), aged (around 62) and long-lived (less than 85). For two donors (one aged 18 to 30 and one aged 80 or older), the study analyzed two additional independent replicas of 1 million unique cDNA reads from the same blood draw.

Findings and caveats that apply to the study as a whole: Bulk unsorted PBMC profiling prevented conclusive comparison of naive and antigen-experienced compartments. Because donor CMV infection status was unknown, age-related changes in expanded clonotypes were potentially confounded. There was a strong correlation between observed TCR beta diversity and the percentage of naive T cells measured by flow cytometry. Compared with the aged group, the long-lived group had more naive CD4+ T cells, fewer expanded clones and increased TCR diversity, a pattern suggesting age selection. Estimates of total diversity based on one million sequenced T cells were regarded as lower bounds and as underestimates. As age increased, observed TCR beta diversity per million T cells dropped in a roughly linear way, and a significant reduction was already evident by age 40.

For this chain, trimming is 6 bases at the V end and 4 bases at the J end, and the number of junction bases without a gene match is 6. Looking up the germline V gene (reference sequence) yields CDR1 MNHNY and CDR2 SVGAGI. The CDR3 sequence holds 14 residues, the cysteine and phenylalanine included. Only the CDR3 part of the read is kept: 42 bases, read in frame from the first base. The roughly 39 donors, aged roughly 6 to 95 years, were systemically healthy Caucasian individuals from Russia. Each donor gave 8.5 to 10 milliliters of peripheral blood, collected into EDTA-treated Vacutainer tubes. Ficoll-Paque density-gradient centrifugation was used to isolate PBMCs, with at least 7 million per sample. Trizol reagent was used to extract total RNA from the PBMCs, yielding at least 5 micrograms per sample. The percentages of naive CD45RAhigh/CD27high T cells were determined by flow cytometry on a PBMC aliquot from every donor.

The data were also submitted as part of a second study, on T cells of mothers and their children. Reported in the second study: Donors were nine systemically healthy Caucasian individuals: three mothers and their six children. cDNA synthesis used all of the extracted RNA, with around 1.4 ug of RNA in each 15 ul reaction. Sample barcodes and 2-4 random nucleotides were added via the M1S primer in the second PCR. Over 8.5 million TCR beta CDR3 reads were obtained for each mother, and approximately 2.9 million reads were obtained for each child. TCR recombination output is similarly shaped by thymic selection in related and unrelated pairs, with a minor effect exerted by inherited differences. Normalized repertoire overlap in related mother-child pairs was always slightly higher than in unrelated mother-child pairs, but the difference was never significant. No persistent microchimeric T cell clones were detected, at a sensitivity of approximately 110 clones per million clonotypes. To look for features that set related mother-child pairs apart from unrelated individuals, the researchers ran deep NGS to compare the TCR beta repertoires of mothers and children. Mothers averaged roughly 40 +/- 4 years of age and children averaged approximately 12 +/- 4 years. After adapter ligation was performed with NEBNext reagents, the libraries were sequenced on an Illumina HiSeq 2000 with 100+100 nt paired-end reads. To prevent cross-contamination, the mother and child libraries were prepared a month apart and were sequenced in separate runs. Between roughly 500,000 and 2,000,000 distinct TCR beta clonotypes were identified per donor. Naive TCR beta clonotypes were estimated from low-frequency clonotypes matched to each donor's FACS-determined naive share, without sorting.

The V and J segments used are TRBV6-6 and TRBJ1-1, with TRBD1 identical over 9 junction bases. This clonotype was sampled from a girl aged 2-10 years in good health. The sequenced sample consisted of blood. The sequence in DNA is TGTGCCAGCAGAATACAGGGGGCTGGCACTGAAGCTTTCTTT. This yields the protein CASRIQGAGTEAFF.